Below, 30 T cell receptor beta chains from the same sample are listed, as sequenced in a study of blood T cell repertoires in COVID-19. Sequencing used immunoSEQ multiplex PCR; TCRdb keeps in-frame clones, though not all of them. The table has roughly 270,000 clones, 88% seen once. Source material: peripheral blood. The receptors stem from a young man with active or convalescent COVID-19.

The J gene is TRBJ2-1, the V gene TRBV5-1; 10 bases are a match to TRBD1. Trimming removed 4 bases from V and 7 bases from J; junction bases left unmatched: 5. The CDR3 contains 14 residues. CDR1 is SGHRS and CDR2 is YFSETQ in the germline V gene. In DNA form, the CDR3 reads TGCGCCAGCAGCGAGGGGGGACAGGGGAATGAGCAGTTCTTC. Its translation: CASSEGGQGNEQFF.

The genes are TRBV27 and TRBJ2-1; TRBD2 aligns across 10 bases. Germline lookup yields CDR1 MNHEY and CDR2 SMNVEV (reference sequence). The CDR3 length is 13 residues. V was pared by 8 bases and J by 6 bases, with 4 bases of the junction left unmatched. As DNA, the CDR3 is TGTGCCAGCCAAACTAGCGGGGTCAATGAGCAGTTCTTC. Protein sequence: CASQTSGVNEQFF.

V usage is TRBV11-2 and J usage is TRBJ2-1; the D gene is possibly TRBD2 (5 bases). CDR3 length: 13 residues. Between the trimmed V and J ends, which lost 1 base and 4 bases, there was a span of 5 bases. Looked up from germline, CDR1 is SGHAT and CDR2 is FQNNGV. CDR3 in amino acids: CASSLAGYNEQFF. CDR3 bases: TGTGCCAGCAGCTTAGCGGGGTACAATGAGCAGTTCTTC.

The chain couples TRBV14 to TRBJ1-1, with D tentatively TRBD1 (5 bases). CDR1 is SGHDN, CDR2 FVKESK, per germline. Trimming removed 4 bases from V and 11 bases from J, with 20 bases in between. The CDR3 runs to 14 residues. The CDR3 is CASSLGAGAMGAFF. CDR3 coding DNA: TGTGCCAGCAGCCTAGGGGCTGGGGCGATGGGGGCTTTCTTT.

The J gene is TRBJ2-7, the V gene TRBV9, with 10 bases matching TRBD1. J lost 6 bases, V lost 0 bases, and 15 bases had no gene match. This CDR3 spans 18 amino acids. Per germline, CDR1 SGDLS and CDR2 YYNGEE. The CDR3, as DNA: TGTGCCAGCAGCGTAGGGGCCGGGACAGGGGACCTCGATGCCGAGCAGTACTTC. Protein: CASSVGAGTGDLDAEQYF.

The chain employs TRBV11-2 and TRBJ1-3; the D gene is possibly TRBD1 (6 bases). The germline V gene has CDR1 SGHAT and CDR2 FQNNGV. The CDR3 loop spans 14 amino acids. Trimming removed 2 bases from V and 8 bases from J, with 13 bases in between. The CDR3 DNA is TGTGCCAGCAGCTTACAGGGGTCGGCGGACACCATATATTTT. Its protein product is CASSLQGSADTIYF.

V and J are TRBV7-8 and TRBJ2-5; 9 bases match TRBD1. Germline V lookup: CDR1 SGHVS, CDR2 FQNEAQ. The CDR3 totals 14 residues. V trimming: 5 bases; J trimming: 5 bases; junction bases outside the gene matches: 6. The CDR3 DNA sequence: TGTGCCAGCAGCGCGTACAGGGGGCAGGAGACCCAGTACTTC. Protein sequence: CASSAYRGQETQYF.

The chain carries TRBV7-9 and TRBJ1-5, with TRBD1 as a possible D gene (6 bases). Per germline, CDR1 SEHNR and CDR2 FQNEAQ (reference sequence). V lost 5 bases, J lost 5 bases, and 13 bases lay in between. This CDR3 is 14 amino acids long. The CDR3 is CASSPDSRDQPQHF. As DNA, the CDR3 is TGTGCCAGCAGCCCGGACAGCCGGGATCAGCCCCAGCATTTT.

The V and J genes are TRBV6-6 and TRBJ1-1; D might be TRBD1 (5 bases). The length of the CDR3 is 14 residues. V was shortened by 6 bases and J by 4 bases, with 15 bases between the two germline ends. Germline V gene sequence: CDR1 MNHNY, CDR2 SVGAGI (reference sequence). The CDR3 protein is CASSPQVDGTEAFF. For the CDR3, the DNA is TGTGCCAGCAGCCCACAGGTGGATGGCACTGAAGCTTTCTTT.

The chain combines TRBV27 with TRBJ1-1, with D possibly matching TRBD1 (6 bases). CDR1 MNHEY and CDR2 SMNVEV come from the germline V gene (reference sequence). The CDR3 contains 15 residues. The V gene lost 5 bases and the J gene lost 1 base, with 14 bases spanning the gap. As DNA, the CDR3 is TGTGCCAGCAGTGCGTCATTGACAGGGAACACTGAAGCTTTCTTT. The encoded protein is CASSASLTGNTEAFF.

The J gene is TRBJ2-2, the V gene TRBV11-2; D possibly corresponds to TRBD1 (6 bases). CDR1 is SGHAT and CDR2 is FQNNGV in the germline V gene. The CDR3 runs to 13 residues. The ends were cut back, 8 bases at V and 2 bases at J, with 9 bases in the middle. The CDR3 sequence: CASGRGNTGELFF. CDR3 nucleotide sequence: TGTGCCAGCGGCAGGGGTAACACCGGGGAGCTGTTTTTT. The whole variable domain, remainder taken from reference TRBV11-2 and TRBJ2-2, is EAGVAQSPRYKIIEKRQSVAFWCNPISGHATLYWYQQILGQGPKLLIQFQNNGVVDDSQLPKDRFSAERLKGVDSTLKIQPAKLEDSAVYLCASGRGNTGELFFGEGSRLTVL.

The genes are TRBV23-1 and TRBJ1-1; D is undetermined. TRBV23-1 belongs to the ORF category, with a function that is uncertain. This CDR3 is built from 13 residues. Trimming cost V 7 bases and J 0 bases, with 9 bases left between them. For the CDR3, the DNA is TGCGCCAGCACGGAGGCGCTGAACACTGAAGCTTTCTTT. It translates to CASTEALNTEAFF.

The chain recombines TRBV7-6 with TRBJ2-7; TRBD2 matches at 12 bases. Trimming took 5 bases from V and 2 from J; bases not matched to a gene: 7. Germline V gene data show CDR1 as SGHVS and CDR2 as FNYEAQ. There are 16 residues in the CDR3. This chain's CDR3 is CASSPPTSGGTYEQYF. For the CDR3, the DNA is TGTGCCAGCAGCCCCCCGACTAGCGGGGGAACCTACGAGCAGTACTTC.

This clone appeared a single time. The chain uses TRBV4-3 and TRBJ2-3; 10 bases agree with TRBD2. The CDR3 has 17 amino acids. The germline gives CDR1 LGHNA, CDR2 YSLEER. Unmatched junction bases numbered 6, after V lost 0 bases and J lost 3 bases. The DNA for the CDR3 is TGCGCCAGCAGCCAAGATCTAACTAGCGGGGTAACAGATACGCAGTATTTT. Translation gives CASSQDLTSGVTDTQYF.

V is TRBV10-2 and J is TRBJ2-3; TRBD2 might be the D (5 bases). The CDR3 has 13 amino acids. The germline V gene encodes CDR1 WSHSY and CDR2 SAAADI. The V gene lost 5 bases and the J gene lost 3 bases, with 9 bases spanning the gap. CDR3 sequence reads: CASSRERTDTQYF. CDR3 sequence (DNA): TGCGCCAGCAGTAGGGAGAGGACAGATACGCAGTATTTT.

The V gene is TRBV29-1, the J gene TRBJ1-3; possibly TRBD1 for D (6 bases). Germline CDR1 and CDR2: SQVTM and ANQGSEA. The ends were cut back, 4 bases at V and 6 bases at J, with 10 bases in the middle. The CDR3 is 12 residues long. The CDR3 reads CSVAGAENTIYF. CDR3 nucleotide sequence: TGCAGCGTTGCAGGGGCGGAAAACACCATATATTTT.

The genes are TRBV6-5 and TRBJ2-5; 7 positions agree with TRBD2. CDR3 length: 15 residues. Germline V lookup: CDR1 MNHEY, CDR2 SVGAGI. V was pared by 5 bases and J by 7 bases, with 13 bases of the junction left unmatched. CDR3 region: CASSRYSLSGGTQYF. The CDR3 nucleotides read TGTGCCAGCAGTCGGTACAGTTTGTCGGGGGGGACCCAGTACTTC.

The CDR3: CASSEQGANYGYTF. The CDR3 region has the DNA TGTGCCAGCAGCGAACAGGGGGCTAACTATGGCTACACCTTC. V gene TRBV9 combines with J gene TRBJ1-2, with 8 bases identical to TRBD1. The CDR3 is 14 residues long. The V segment lost 3 bases and the J segment 0 bases; nucleotides outside the gene matches: 1. Germline V lookup: CDR1 SGDLS, CDR2 YYNGEE.

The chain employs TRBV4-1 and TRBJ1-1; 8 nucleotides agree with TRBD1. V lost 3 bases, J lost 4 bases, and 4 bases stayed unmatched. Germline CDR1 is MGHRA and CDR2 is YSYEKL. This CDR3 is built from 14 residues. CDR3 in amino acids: CASSHRGQGTEAFF. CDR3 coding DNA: TGCGCCAGCAGCCATCGCGGACAGGGCACTGAAGCTTTCTTT.

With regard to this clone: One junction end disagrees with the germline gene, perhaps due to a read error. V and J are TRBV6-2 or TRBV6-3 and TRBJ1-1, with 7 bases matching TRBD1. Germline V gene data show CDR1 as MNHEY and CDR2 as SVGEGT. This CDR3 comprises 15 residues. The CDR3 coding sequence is TGTGCCAGCAGTGACTCGACAGGGATGAACACTGAAGCTTTCTTT. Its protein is CASSDSTGMNTEAFF.

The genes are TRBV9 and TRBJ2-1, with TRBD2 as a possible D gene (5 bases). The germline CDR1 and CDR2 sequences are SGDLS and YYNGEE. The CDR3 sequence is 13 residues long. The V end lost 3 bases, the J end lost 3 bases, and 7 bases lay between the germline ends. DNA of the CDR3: TGTGCCAGCAGCGAGGGAGTCTACAATGAGCAGTTCTTC. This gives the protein CASSEGVYNEQFF.

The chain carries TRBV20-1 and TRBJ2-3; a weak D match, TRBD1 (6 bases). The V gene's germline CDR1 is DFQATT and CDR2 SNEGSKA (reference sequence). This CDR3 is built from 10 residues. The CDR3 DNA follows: TGCAGCGCACGGGACAATTGGCAGTATTTT. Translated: CSARDNWQYF.

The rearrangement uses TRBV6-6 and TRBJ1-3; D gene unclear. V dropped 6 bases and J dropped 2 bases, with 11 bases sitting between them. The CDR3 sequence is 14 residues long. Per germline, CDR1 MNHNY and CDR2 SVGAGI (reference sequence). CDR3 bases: TGTGCCAGCAGCGACGCGGCAGCTGGAAACACCATATATTTT. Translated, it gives CASSDAAAGNTIYF.

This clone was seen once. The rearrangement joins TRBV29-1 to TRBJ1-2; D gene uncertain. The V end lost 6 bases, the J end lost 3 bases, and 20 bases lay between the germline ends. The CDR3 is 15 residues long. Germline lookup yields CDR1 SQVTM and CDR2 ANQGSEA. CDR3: CSVDRRGKGDYGYTF. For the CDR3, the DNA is TGCAGCGTCGACCGGCGTGGGAAGGGAGACTATGGCTACACCTTC.

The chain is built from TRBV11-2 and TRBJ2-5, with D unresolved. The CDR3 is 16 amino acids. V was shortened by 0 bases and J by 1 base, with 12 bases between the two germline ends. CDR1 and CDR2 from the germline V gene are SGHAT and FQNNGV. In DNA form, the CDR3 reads TGTGCCAGCAGCTTAGAGGTTGGCAGCGTCCAAGAGACCCAGTACTTC. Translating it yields CASSLEVGSVQETQYF.

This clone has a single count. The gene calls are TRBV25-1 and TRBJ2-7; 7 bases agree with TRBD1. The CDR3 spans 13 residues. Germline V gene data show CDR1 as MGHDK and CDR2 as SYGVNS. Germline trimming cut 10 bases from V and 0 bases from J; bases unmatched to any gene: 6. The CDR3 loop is CATETGSSYEQYF. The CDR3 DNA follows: TGTGCCACCGAGACAGGGTCCTCCTACGAGCAGTACTTC.

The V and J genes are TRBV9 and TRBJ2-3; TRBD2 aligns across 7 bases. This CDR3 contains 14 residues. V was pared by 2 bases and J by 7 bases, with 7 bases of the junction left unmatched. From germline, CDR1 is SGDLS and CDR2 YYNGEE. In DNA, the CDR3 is TGTGCCAGCAGCGTCAGCGGGGAGGGTAATACGCAGTATTTT. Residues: CASSVSGEGNTQYF.

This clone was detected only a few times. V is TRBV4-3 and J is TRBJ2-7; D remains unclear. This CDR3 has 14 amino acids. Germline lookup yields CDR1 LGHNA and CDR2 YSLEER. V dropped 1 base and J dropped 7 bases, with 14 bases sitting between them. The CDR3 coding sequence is TGCGCCAGCAGCCAAGCTTTGACTCCTACGGAGCAGTACTTC. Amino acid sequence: CASSQALTPTEQYF.

The CDR3 reads CASSLQNRFNSPLHF. The CDR3 nucleotides are TGTGCCAGCAGCCTCCAGAACAGGTTTAATTCACCCCTCCACTTT. V and J are TRBV5-6 and TRBJ1-6, with a tentative D call TRBD1 (5 bases). V lost 4 bases, J lost 6 bases, and 14 bases lay in between. Germline V gene data show CDR1 as SGHDT and CDR2 as YYEEEE. CDR3 length equals 15 residues.

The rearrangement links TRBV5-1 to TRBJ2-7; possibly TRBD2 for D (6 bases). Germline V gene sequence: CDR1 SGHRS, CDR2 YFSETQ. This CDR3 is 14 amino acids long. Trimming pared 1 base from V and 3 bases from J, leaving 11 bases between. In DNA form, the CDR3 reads TGCGCCAGCAGCTTGCCGGGAGAAGGCTACGAGCAGTACTTC. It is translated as CASSLPGEGYEQYF.